Shown below are 5 T cell receptor beta chains from a single sample sequenced in a study of OX40 agonist ivuxolimab in advanced cancers. Profiling relied on immunoSEQ multiplex PCR, and the TCRdb table lists in-frame clones only, not all of them. The table has about 40,000 clones, 65% to 90% seen once. The specimen comprised CD4+ or CD8+ T cells sorted from blood, sampled in a trial of the OX40 agonist ivuxolimab. These receptors originate from an adult with an advanced solid tumor such as melanoma, head and neck, liver or kidney cancer.

This rearrangement joins TRBV5-4 to TRBJ1-4, with unresolved D. The CDR3 is made up of 16 amino acids. Trimming stripped 0 bases from V and 4 bases from J, with 13 bases between. The V gene's germline CDR1 is SGHNT and CDR2 YYREEE (reference sequence). The chain's CDR3 is CASSLDASPGNEKLFF. In DNA form, the CDR3 reads TGTGCCAGCAGCTTGGATGCGAGTCCCGGTAATGAAAAACTGTTTTTT. Looking up the rest from reference TRBV5-4 and TRBJ1-4 gives the full variable domain: ETGVTQSPTHLIKTRGQQVTLRCSSQSGHNTVSWYQQALGQGPQFIFQYYREEENGRGNFPPRFSGLQFPNYSSELNVNALELDDSALYLCASSLDASPGNEKLFFGSGTQLSVL.

This clone was observed a single time. The J gene is TRBJ2-2, the V gene TRBV18, with D unresolved. The CDR3 length is 12 residues. CDR1 is KGHSH, CDR2 LQKENI, per germline. The V end was cut by 6 bases, the J end by 6 bases, with 8 bases between. This CDR3 is CASSPSSGELFF. CDR3 nucleotides: TGTGCCAGCTCTCCTAGTTCCGGGGAGCTGTTTTTT.

This chain joins TRBV7-2 and TRBJ2-4, with unresolved D. Trimming took 5 bases from V and 7 from J, leaving 9 bases between them. The CDR3 has 12 amino acids. Germline V lookup: CDR1 SGHTA, CDR2 FQGNSA. CDR3 region: CASSLIENIQYF. The CDR3 DNA is TGTGCCAGCAGCCTAATAGAGAACATTCAGTACTTC. Full variable domain (missing parts from reference TRBV7-2 and TRBJ2-4): GAGVSQSPSNKVTEKGKDVELRCDPISGHTALYWYRQSLGQGLEFLIYFQGNSAPDKSGLPSDRFSAERTGGSVSTLTIQRTQQEDSAVYLCASSLIENIQYFGAGTRLSVL.

This clone occurred once. The V and J genes are TRBV7-3 and TRBJ1-2, with 8 bases aligning to TRBD1. Trimming removed 4 bases from V and 7 bases from J; junction bases left unmatched: 14. CDR1 is SGHTA and CDR2 is FQGTGA in the germline V gene. This CDR3 has 16 residues. The DNA of the CDR3 is TGTGCCAGCAGCTCCAAGCCTTTCCCGACAGGGGTTGGCTACACCTTC. Its protein is CASSSKPFPTGVGYTF.

The rearrangement joins TRBV25-1 to TRBJ2-7, with 11 bases aligning to TRBD2. Germline CDR1 and CDR2: MGHDK and SYGVNS. J gave up 7 bases and V 8 bases, and 13 bases lay outside the gene matches. This CDR3 is built from 15 residues. The CDR3 nucleotides are TGTGCCAGCGGGGTAGCGGGGGGGGCGGGCGCTGAGCAGTACTTC. Amino acid sequence: CASGVAGGAGAEQYF.